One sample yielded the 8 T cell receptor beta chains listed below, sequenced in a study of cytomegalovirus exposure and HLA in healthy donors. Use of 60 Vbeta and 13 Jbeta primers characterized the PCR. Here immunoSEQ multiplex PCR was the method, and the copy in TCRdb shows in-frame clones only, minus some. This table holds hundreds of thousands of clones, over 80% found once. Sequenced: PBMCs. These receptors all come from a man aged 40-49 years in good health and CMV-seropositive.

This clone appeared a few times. The CDR3 loop is CASSFRLAGGPGTDTQYF. The CDR3 DNA is TGTGCCAGCAGCTTTCGACTAGCGGGAGGGCCCGGCACAGATACGCAGTATTTT. The chain is built from TRBV5-4 and TRBJ2-3; the match to TRBD2 covers 14 bases. J lost 1 base, V lost 2 bases, and 6 bases had no gene match. Germline CDR1 and CDR2: SGHNT and YYREEE (reference sequence). CDR3 size: 18 residues.

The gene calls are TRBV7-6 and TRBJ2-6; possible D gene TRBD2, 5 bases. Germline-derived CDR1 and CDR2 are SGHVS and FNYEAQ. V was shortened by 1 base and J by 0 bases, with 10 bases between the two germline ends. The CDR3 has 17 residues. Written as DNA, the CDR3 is TGTGCCAGCAGCTTAGAGTCGGACTCCTCTGGGGCCAACGTCCTGACTTTC. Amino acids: CASSLESDSSGANVLTF.

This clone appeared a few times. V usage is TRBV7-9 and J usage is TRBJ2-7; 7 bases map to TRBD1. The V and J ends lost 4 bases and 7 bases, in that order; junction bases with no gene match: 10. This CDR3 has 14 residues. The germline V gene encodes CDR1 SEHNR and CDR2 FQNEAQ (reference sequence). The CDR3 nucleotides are TGTGCCAGCAGCTCCAGGGGGACAACGGGGGAGCAGTACTTC. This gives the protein CASSSRGTTGEQYF. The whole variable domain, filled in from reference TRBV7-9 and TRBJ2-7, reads DTGVSQNPRHKITKRGQNVTFRCDPISEHNRLYWYRQTLGQGPEFLTYFQNEAQLEKSRLLSDRFSAERPKGSFSTLEIQRTEQGDSAMYLCASSSRGTTGEQYFGPGTRLTVT.

In nucleotides, the CDR3 is TGTGCCAGCACCCCCCCCAGCGGGAACGACTACAATGAGCAGTTCTTC. Its protein product is CASTPPSGNDYNEQFF. The chain couples TRBV5-5 to TRBJ2-1, with 7 bases identical to TRBD2. V dropped 6 bases and J dropped 3; count of bases not matched to a gene: 12. This CDR3 is built from 16 residues. Germline assignment: CDR1 SGHKS and CDR2 YYEKEE (reference sequence).

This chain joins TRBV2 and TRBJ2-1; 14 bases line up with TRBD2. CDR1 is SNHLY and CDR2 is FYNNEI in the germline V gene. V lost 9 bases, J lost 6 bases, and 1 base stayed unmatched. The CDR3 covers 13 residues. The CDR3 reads CARGLAGANEQFF. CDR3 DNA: TGTGCCAGGGGACTAGCGGGAGCCAATGAGCAGTTCTTC.

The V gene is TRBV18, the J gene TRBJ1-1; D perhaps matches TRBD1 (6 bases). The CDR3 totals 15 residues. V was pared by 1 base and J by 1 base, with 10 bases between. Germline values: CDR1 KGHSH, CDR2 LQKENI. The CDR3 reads CASSPRRDKNTEAFF. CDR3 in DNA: TGTGCCAGCTCACCACGCCGGGACAAGAACACTGAAGCTTTCTTT. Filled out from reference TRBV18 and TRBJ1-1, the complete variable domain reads NAGVMQNPRHLVRRRGQEARLRCSPMKGHSHVYWYRQLPEEGLKFMVYLQKENIIDESGMPKERFSAEFPKEGPSILRIQQVVRGDSAAYFCASSPRRDKNTEAFFGQGTRLTVV.

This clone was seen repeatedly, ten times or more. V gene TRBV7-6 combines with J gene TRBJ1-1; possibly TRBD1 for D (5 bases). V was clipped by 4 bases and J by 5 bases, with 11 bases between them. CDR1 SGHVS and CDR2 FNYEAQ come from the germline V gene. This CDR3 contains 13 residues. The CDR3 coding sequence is TGTGCCAGCAGCTCGGGGGGATGGACTGAAGCTTTCTTT. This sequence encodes CASSSGGWTEAFF. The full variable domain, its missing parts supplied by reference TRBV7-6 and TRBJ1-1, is GAGVSQSPRYKVTKRGQDVALRCDPISGHVSLYWYRQALGQGPEFLTYFNYEAQQDKSGLPNDRFSAERPEGSISTLTIQRTEQRDSAMYRCASSSGGWTEAFFGQGTRLTVV.

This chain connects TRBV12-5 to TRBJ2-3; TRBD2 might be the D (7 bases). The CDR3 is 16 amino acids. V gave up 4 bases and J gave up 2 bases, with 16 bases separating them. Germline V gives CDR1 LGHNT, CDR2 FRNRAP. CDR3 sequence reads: CASGSGGHSSTDTQYF. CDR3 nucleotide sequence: TGTGCTAGTGGTTCGGGGGGACATTCATCCACAGATACGCAGTATTTT.